The subject of this entry is one T cell receptor (beta chain). This entry is derived from a study of cytomegalovirus exposure and HLA in healthy donors. The V gene's germline CDR1 is LGHNA and CDR2 YNFKEQ. This CDR3 is 13 amino acids long. With 3 bases clipped from V and 5 bases from J, the junction kept 1 base outside the gene matches. The study ran its PCR with 60 Vbeta and 13 Jbeta primers. Only in-frame clones appear in the TCRdb table, and some are missing; sequencing was by immunoSEQ multiplex PCR. The repertoire includes 100,000 to 150,000 clones, 60% to 85% of them detected once, and just under 2% sits in the top ten.

The sequence was collected from a man aged 50 to 59 in good health and CMV-seronegative. The V and J genes are TRBV4-2 and TRBJ2-7; the match to TRBD1 covers 10 bases. The sample consisted of PBMCs. This CDR3 is CASSQGTGDEQYF. DNA for the CDR3: TGTGCCAGCAGCCAGGGGACAGGGGACGAGCAGTACTTC.